The entry below describes one TCR beta chain. Antigen: not known. This record comes from a study of cytomegalovirus exposure and HLA in healthy donors. Study findings and constraints: The study listed roughly 160 cytomegalovirus-associated TCR beta chains.

Trimming pared 1 base from V and 4 bases from J, leaving 13 bases between. The V gene's germline CDR1 is LNHDA and CDR2 SQIVND (reference sequence). The CDR3 totals 15 residues. Both 60 Vbeta primers and 13 Jbeta primers went into the PCR. TCRdb keeps only in-frame clones here, not all; method: immunoSEQ multiplex PCR. The data show some 140,000 clones, with about 68% seen just once and around 2.3% held by the top ten. This TCR came from a man aged 30 to 45 in good health and CMV-seronegative. The V call is TRBV19, the J call TRBJ1-1; a possible D gene is TRBD1 (6 bases). The sequenced material came from PBMCs. This chain's CDR3 is CASSIGGGRSTEAFF. The CDR3 nucleotides read TGTGCCAGTAGTATAGGGGGGGGCAGGAGCACTGAAGCTTTCTTT. The variable domain in full, completed from reference TRBV19 and TRBJ1-1, reads DGGITQSPKYLFRKEGQNVTLSCEQNLNHDAMYWYRQDPGQGLRLIYYSQIVNDFQKGDIAEGYSVSREKKESFPLTVTSAQKNPTAFYLCASSIGGGRSTEAFFGQGTRLTVV.